The 17 T cell receptor beta chains reported below all come from one sample, sequenced in a study of blood T cell repertoires in COVID-19. The table came from immunoSEQ multiplex PCR; TCRdb's copy has only in-frame clones and leaves some out. The repertoire holds more than 60,000 clones, approximately 90% seen once, with roughly 9.1% in the top ten. The sequencing input was PBMCs or T cells enriched from blood (not recorded which). The source of these receptors is a woman aged 40 to 50 who had recovered from COVID-19.

The chain links TRBV6-4 to TRBJ2-3, with 9 bases that match TRBD1. The CDR3 consists of 16 residues. Trimming took 5 bases from V and 2 from J; bases not matched to a gene: 8. Germline V gene lookup returns CDR1 MRHNA and CDR2 SNTAGT. CDR3 protein: CASSNTGGAYTDTQYF. For the CDR3, the DNA is TGTGCCAGCAGTAACACAGGGGGCGCCTACACAGATACGCAGTATTTT.

The J gene is TRBJ2-5, the V gene TRBV7-9; 8 nucleotides align to TRBD2. Germline CDR1 reads SEHNR; CDR2 reads FQNEAQ (reference sequence). With V trimmed by 7 bases and J by 3 bases, 10 bases remained unmatched. The CDR3 sequence is 15 residues long. Here the CDR3 DNA reads TGTGCCAGCAACGGAGCGGGGGCGCGAAAAGAGACCCAGTACTTC. Translating it yields CASNGAGARKETQYF.

This clone was seen a few times. V gene TRBV10-3 combines with J gene TRBJ1-6; D call uncertain. Trimming took 3 bases from V and 8 from J, leaving 8 bases between them. Germline V CDR1 and CDR2: ENHRY, SYGVKD. This CDR3 region has 13 residues. The CDR3, as DNA: TGTGCCATCAGTGAACATGGAGATTCACCCCTCCACTTT. Protein sequence: CAISEHGDSPLHF.

The chain combines TRBV3-1 (or the pseudogene TRBV3-2) with TRBJ2-1; 15 bases match TRBD2. CDR3 size: 19 residues. Germline V gives CDR1 LGHDT, CDR2 YNNKEL (reference sequence). V shed 4 bases, J shed 7 bases, and the junction held 14 bases outside the gene matches. CDR3 loop: CASSRRTSGGGLLLNEQFF. The CDR3 DNA sequence: TGTGCCAGCAGCCGACGGACTAGCGGGGGGGGACTCTTATTGAATGAGCAGTTCTTC.

This clone was observed a single time. V is TRBV12-5 and J is TRBJ2-7, with D tentatively TRBD2 (5 bases). The CDR3 consists of 15 residues. CDR1 and CDR2 from the germline V gene are LGHNT and FRNRAP. Between the trimmed V and J ends, which lost 3 bases and 6 bases, there was a span of 18 bases. The CDR3 protein is CASGFEGGTSFEQYF. CDR3 coding DNA: TGTGCTAGTGGTTTTGAGGGCGGCACCTCTTTCGAGCAGTACTTC. The variable domain in full, completed from reference TRBV12-5 and TRBJ2-7, reads DARVTQTPRHKVTEMGQEVTMRCQPILGHNTVFWYRQTMMQGLELLAYFRNRAPLDDSGMPKDRFSAEMPDATLATLKIQPSEPRDSAVYFCASGFEGGTSFEQYFGPGTRLTVT.

The rearrangement uses TRBV4-1 and TRBJ1-1, with 7 bases identical to TRBD1. The V gene end was trimmed by 3 bases and the J gene end by 1 base; junction bases not matched to a gene: 8. Looked up from germline, CDR1 is MGHRA and CDR2 is YSYEKL. This CDR3 has 16 residues. The CDR3 spells CASSQGRQGTNTEAFF. In DNA, the CDR3 is TGCGCCAGCAGCCAGGGTCGACAGGGAACGAACACTGAAGCTTTCTTT.

The chain uses TRBV11-2 and TRBJ1-1; TRBD1 agrees at 10 bases. The germline V gene has CDR1 SGHAT and CDR2 FQNNGV. The CDR3 is 13 residues long. Trimming removed 6 bases from V and 4 bases from J; junction bases left unmatched: 2. CDR3 in DNA: TGTGCCAGCAGACGGACAGGGGGCACTGAAGCTTTCTTT. Its protein is CASRRTGGTEAFF.

The chain uses TRBV12-3 or TRBV12-4 and TRBJ1-5, with a possible D match to TRBD1 (5 bases). Trimming shortened V by 8 bases and J by 9 bases, and 17 bases separated the two germline ends. The CDR3 runs 13 residues. This CDR3 reads CASLYGAGGPQHF. In DNA, the CDR3 is TGTGCCAGCCTTTACGGTGCGGGGGGGCCCCAGCATTTT.

The chain combines TRBV10-3 with TRBJ2-5, with D possibly being TRBD2 (5 bases). From germline, CDR1 is ENHRY and CDR2 SYGVKD. Trimming stripped 5 bases from V and 3 bases from J, with 10 bases between. The CDR3 is made up of 13 amino acids. The CDR3 nucleotides read TGTGCCATCAGTAGGACTGTTGAAGAGACCCAGTACTTC. It is translated as CAISRTVEETQYF.

As DNA, the CDR3 is TGTGCCAGCAGCCACCGGGACAGGGGTTCGAACACTGAAGCTTTCTTT. It specifies CASSHRDRGSNTEAFF. V and J are TRBV7-8 and TRBJ1-1; 10 bases are shared with TRBD1. This CDR3 is 16 amino acids long. J was trimmed by 1 base and V by 5 bases; bases with no gene match: 7. Germline assignment: CDR1 SGHVS and CDR2 FQNEAQ.

This chain links TRBV5-1 with TRBJ2-5; 11 bases align to TRBD1. The CDR3 extends over 15 amino acids. The germline V gene encodes CDR1 SGHRS and CDR2 YFSETQ. J lost 5 bases, V lost 6 bases, and 9 bases had no gene match. CDR3 protein: CASNPRTGGAETQYF. CDR3 nucleotide sequence: TGCGCCAGCAACCCGCGGACAGGGGGCGCGGAGACCCAGTACTTC.

The V gene is TRBV24-1, the J gene TRBJ2-1; TRBD2 agrees at 10 bases. J was trimmed by 3 bases and V by 4 bases; bases with no gene match: 5. CDR1 and CDR2 (germline): KGHDR, SFDVKD. The CDR3 loop spans 16 amino acids. This chain's CDR3 is CATSDPLAGVYNEQFF. CDR3 sequence (DNA): TGTGCCACCAGTGACCCGCTAGCGGGGGTCTACAATGAGCAGTTCTTC.

The rearrangement uses TRBV6-5 and TRBJ1-2, with D tentatively TRBD1 (6 bases). The CDR3 has 14 amino acids. The germline V and J ends were trimmed by 7 bases and 6 bases, with 18 bases remaining between them. Per the germline V gene, CDR1 is MNHEY and CDR2 is SVGAGI. CDR3 protein: CASIRQGRVDGYTF. In DNA form, the CDR3 reads TGTGCCAGCATCCGGCAGGGGAGGGTGGATGGCTACACCTTC.

The chain is built from TRBV20-1 and TRBJ2-1; unclear D gene. The CDR3 covers 11 residues. Trimming took 0 bases from V and 10 from J, leaving 7 bases between them. In germline, CDR1 is DFQATT, CDR2 SNEGSKA (reference sequence). The CDR3 sequence: CSAREGREQFF. CDR3 bases: TGCAGTGCTAGAGAGGGCCGGGAGCAGTTCTTC.

This clone was seen only once. The chain has TRBV5-1 and TRBJ2-3; TRBD1 might be the D (6 bases). This CDR3 comprises 18 residues. Germline V gene sequence: CDR1 SGHRS, CDR2 YFSETQ. V gave up 3 bases and J gave up 0 bases, with 20 bases separating them. The CDR3 DNA follows: TGCGCCAGCAGCTCGACTCCACCGGGACACTCAAGCACAGATACGCAGTATTTT. This encodes CASSSTPPGHSSTDTQYF.

The sample holds one count of this clone. The chain has TRBV6-5 and TRBJ1-1; 8 positions agree with TRBD1. V trimming: 6 bases; J trimming: 5 bases; junction bases outside the gene matches: 8. This CDR3 has 14 residues. Germline-derived CDR1 and CDR2 are MNHEY and SVGAGI. The CDR3 is CASSVQGGRTEAFF. CDR3 nucleotides: TGTGCCAGCAGCGTACAGGGGGGAAGAACTGAAGCTTTCTTT.

The chain is built from TRBV14 and TRBJ2-2; the match to TRBD1 covers 7 bases. This CDR3 spans 15 amino acids. V gave up 1 base and J gave up 3 bases; unmatched junction bases: 2. Germline assignment: CDR1 SGHDN and CDR2 FVKESK. The CDR3 DNA reads TGTGCCAGCAGCCAAGGGGACAGCTACACCGGGGAGCTGTTTTTT. Its protein product is CASSQGDSYTGELFF.